This T cell receptor beta chain was identified in a study of cytomegalovirus exposure and HLA in healthy donors. Study background: Approximately 81% of around 400 genotyped donors fell in the Caucasian-associated ancestry cluster.

This PCR relied on a set of 60 Vbeta primers and 13 Jbeta primers. Only in-frame clones appear in the TCRdb table, and some are missing; sequencing was by immunoSEQ multiplex PCR. This sample has 100,000 to 150,000 clones, with around 80% found just once. This clone was observed once. The target antigen is unknown. Notes on the study in general: TCR beta V segments were, for the most part, productive about 87% or about 30% of the time in an earlier analysis. Only CMV serostatus was available as immune exposure information.

The CDR3 consists of 16 residues. Germline-derived CDR1 and CDR2 are SGHAT and FQNNGV. V lost 6 bases to trimming and J lost 0 bases, with 15 bases between them. Sequencing was carried out using PBMCs. The TCR sequence derives from a middle-aged woman in good health and CMV-seronegative. J is TRBJ2-1 and V is TRBV11-2; D is possibly TRBD1 (5 bases). The CDR3, as DNA: TGTGCCAGCAGAGACAGTTCAAAAAGCTCCTACAATGAGCAGTTCTTC. It translates to CASRDSSKSSYNEQFF.